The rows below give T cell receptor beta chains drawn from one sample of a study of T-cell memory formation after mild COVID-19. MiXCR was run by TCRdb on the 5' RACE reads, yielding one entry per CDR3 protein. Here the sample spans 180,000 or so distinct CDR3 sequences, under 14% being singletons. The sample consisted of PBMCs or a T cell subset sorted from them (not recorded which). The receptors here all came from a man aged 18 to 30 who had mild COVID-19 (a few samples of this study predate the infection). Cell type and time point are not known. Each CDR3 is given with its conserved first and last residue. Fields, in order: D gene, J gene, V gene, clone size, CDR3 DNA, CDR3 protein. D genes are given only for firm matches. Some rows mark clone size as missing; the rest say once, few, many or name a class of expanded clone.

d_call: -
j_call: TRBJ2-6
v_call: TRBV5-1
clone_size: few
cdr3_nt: TGCGCCAGCAGCTTTCCGCCGGACGGTCCTGGGGCCAACGTCCTGACTTTC
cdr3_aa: CASSFPPDGPGANVLTF

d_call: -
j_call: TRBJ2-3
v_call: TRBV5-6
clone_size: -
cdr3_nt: TGTGCCAGCAGCTTGCGGATTAGCACAGATACGCAGTATTTT
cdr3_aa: CASSLRISTDTQYF

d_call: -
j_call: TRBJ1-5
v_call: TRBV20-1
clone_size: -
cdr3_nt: TGCAGTGCTAGGGGGGCCTCAGGGAGGTCCCAGCATTTT
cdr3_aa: CSARGASGRSQHF

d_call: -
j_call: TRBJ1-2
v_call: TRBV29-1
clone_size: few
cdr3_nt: TGCAGCGTTGAAAACAGGGCGTATGGCTACACCTTC
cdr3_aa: CSVENRAYGYTF

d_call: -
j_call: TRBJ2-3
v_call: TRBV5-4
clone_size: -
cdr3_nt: TGTGCCAGCAGCGTACTAGCAGTAGATACGCAGTATTTT
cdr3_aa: CASSVLAVDTQYF

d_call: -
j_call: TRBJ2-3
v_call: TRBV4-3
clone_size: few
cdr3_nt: TGCGCCAGCAGCCAAGAGGGAGTGGCAGATACGCAGTATTTT
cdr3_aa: CASSQEGVADTQYF

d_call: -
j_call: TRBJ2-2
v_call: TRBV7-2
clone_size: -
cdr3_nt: TGTGCCAGCAGCCTCGGACTTCTCACCGGGGAGCTGTTTTTT
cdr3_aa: CASSLGLLTGELFF

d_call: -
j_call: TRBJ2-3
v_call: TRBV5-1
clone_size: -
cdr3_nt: TGCGCCAGCAGCTTGACGACAGTTCGAGCGGATACGCAGTATTTT
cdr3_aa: CASSLTTVRADTQYF

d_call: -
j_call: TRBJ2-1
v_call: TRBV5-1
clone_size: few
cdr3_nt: TGCGCCAGCAGCTTCGCGCAACCTTGGGATGAGCAGTTCTTC
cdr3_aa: CASSFAQPWDEQFF

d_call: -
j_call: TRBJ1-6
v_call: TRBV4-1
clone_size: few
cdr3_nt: TGCGCCAGCAGCCACTCTAGGCCGGATAATTCACCCCTCCACTTT
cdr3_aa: CASSHSRPDNSPLHF

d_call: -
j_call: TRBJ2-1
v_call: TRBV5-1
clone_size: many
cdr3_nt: TGCGCCAGCAGCGGACAGGGAGGGAATGAGCAGTTCTTC
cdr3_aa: CASSGQGGNEQFF

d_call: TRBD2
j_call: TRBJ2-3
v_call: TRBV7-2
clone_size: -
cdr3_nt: TGTGCCAGCATCCCGCCGGCTAGCGGGGGGTCTACGCAGTATTTT
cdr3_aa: CASIPPASGGSTQYF

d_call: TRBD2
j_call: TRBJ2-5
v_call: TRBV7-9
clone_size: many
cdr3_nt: TGTGCCAGCAGCCCGGGACTAGCGGGGTTGGAGACCCAGTACTTC
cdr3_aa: CASSPGLAGLETQYF

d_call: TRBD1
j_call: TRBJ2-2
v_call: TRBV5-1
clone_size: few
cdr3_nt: TGCGCCAGCAGCTCGAGGACAGGGGCCACCGGGGAGCTGTTTTTT
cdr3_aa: CASSSRTGATGELFF

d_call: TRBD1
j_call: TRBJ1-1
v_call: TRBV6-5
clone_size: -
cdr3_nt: TGTGCCAGCAGCTGGACAGGGGCCACTGAAGCTTTCTTT
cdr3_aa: CASSWTGATEAFF

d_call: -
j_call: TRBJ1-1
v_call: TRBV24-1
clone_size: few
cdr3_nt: TGTGCCACCAGAAGGGACGGTGAAGCTTTCTTT
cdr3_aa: CATRRDGEAFF

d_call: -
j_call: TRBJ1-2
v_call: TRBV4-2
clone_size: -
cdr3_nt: TGTGCCAGCAGCCCCTGGACAGTCGGCCGTGGCTACACCTTC
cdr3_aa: CASSPWTVGRGYTF

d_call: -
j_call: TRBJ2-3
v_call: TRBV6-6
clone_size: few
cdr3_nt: TGTGCCAGCAGTTCCCCACAGGGTAGGACAGATACGCAGTATTTT
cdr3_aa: CASSSPQGRTDTQYF

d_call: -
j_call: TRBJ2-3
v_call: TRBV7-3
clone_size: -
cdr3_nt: TGTGCCAGCAGCCGGGGGGCCAACACAGATACGCAGTATTTT
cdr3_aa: CASSRGANTDTQYF

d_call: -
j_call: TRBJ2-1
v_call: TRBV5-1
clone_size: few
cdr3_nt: TGCGCCAGCAGCTTGTGGAGCAAGACTCTCTACAATGAGCAGTTCTTC
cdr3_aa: CASSLWSKTLYNEQFF

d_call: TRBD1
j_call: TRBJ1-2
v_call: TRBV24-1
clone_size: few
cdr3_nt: TGTGCCACCAGTGCCGACGGGACAGGGGATGGCTACACCTTC
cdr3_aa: CATSADGTGDGYTF

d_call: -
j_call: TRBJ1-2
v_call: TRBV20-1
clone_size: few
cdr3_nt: TGCGTCCATGGGGACTATGGCTACACCTTC
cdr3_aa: CVHGDYGYTF

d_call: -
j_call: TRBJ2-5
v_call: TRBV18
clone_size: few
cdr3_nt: TGTGCCAGCTCACCACCCGGAGAGAGGGCCCAGTACTTC
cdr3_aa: CASSPPGERAQYF

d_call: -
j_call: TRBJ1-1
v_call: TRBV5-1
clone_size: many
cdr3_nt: TGCGCCAGCAGCTCCCAACCAGTCGGCGGGAACACTGAAGCTTTCTTT
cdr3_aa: CASSSQPVGGNTEAFF

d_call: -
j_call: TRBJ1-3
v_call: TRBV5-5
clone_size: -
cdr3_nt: TGTGCCAGCAGCCGGGGGGCGTCTGGAAACACCATATATTTT
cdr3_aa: CASSRGASGNTIYF

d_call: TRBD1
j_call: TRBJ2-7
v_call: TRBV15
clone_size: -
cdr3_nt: TGTGCCACCAGCGGTGGACAGGGGACGGGCTCCTACGAGCAGTACTTC
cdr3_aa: CATSGGQGTGSYEQYF

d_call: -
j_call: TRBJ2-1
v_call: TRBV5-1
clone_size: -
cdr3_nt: TGCGCCAGCAGCTTGGAACCCCAGGGTCTGAACAATGAGCAGTTCTTC
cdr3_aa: CASSLEPQGLNNEQFF

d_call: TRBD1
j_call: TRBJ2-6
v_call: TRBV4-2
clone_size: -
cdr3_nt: TGTGCCAGCAGCCATGGACAGGGAAGCTCTGGGGCCAACGTCCTGACTTTC
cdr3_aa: CASSHGQGSSGANVLTF

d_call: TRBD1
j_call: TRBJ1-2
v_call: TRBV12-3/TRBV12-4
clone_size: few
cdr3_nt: TGTGCCAGCAGTGACCCGGGACAGGGCTACTATGGCTACACCTTC
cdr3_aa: CASSDPGQGYYGYTF

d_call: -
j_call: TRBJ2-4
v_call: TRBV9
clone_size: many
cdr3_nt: TGTGCCAGCAGCGAACAGGCGGGCCAAGCCAAAAACATTCAGTACTTC
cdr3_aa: CASSEQAGQAKNIQYF

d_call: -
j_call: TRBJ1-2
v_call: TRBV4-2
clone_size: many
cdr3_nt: TGTGCCAGCAGCCAAAGGGGGACGGCGCAGCCCTATGGCTACACCTTC
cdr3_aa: CASSQRGTAQPYGYTF

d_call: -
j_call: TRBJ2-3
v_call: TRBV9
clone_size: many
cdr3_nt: TGTGCCAGCAGCGTTAGGAGGTGGACTCCCACAGATACGCAGTATTTT
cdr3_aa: CASSVRRWTPTDTQYF

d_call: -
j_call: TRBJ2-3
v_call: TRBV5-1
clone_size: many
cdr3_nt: TGCGCCAGCAGCTTGGGGGGTCGCACAGATACGCAGTATTTT
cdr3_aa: CASSLGGRTDTQYF

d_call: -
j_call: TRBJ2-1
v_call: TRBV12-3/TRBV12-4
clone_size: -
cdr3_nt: TGTGCCAGCACCGAAATGGACCGCCGACGGGAGCAGTTCTTC
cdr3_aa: CASTEMDRRREQFF

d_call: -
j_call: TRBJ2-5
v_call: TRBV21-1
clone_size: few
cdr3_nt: TGTGCCAGCAGCAAAGCTAGAGGGGTGGAGACCCAGTACTTC
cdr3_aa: CASSKARGVETQYF

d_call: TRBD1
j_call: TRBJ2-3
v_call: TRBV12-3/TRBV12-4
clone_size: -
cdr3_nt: TGTGCCAGCAGGTTAGGGACAGGGGCAGATACGCAGTATTTT
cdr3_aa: CASRLGTGADTQYF